The 14 T cell receptor beta chains below all came from one sample that was sequenced in a study of shared clonotypes between healthy human individuals. TCRdb's copy holds only in-frame clones and misses some; the assay was immunoSEQ multiplex PCR. The data hold 530,000 or so clones, with roughly 85% observed a single time. Material for sequencing was PBMCs. The receptor source for this set is a woman in her 40s in good health. Some clones in this sample may be carry-over from other donors' samples.

This CDR3 is CASSLSGRNTGELFF. Here the CDR3 DNA reads TGTGCCAGCAGCTTAAGTGGGAGGAACACCGGGGAGCTGTTTTTT. The chain is built from TRBV11-2 and TRBJ2-2, with D tentatively TRBD2 (5 bases). In germline, CDR1 is SGHAT, CDR2 FQNNGV. The V end was cut by 2 bases, the J end by 1 base, with 8 bases between. The CDR3 has 15 amino acids.

V and J are TRBV18 and TRBJ2-3; 11 nucleotides line up with TRBD2. The germline V gene encodes CDR1 KGHSH and CDR2 LQKENI. This CDR3 contains 16 residues. The trim removed 3 bases at V and 2 bases at J, leaving 4 bases unmatched. CDR3 residues: CASSPLAGGPTDTQYF. The CDR3 DNA reads as TGTGCCAGCTCACCTCTAGCGGGAGGACCCACAGATACGCAGTATTTT.

The V and J genes are TRBV5-4 and TRBJ2-7, with a weak D call TRBD2 (5 bases). Trimming took off 4 bases at V and 2 bases at J, with 22 bases between the two ends. The CDR3 covers 17 residues. Germline loops: CDR1 SGHNT, CDR2 YYREEE (reference sequence). In nucleotides, the CDR3 is TGTGCCAGCAGCCAAGACCAATCGGGGAAAACCACCTACGAGCAGTACTTC. Encoded protein: CASSQDQSGKTTYEQYF.

The count of this clone is one. Given a far larger clone just one base away, this is likely a sequencing read error. CDR3 sequence (DNA): TGTGCCAACAGTTACTCGGGACAGGGCTGGGAGACCCAGTACTTC. Its protein is CANSYSGQGWETQYF. This chain connects TRBV6-6 to TRBJ2-5, with 9 bases identical to TRBD1. There are 15 residues in the CDR3. Germline assignment: CDR1 MNHNY and CDR2 SVGAGI (reference sequence).

The V call is TRBV6-4, the J call TRBJ2-7; TRBD1 matches 7 bases. Germline CDR1 is MRHNA and CDR2 is SNTAGT. The V and J ends lost 4 bases and 5 bases, in that order; junction bases with no gene match: 11. The CDR3 totals 15 residues. CDR3 sequence: CASSVTGEGPNEQYF. The CDR3 DNA reads TGTGCCAGCAGTGTCACAGGGGAAGGACCTAACGAGCAGTACTTC.

The chain carries TRBV5-1 and TRBJ2-1, with D possibly being TRBD2 (7 bases). The CDR3 is made up of 15 amino acids. With 1 base removed from V and 9 bases from J, the gap between germline ends came to 17 bases. The germline gives CDR1 SGHRS, CDR2 YFSETQ. The CDR3 is CASSLYPRGGPEQFF. The CDR3 nucleotides are TGCGCCAGCAGCTTGTACCCTAGGGGGGGGCCTGAGCAGTTCTTC.

J is TRBJ1-1 and V is TRBV10-3; D not certain. This CDR3 comprises 12 residues. The V gene's germline CDR1 is ENHRY and CDR2 SYGVKD. The V end was cut by 4 bases, the J end by 1 base, with 4 bases between. The CDR3 spells CAISVQNTEAFF. The CDR3 nucleotides read TGTGCCATCAGTGTACAGAACACTGAAGCTTTCTTT.

The CDR3 nucleotides are TGTGCCAGCAGTTCAACGGGACAGGGGGGGGGTCAGCCCCAGCATTTT. Residues: CASSSTGQGGGQPQHF. This sequence joins TRBV6-5 and TRBJ1-5; 11 bases map to TRBD1. Unmatched junction bases numbered 8, after V lost 4 bases and J lost 6 bases. Germline assignment: CDR1 MNHEY and CDR2 SVGAGI. This CDR3 region has 16 residues.

The V call is TRBV5-1, the J call TRBJ1-6, with 7 bases that match TRBD1. The germline V gene encodes CDR1 SGHRS and CDR2 YFSETQ. J was trimmed by 8 bases and V by 4 bases; bases with no gene match: 9. This CDR3 has 15 amino acids. The chain's CDR3 is CASSTKQGSYSPLHF. In nucleotides, the CDR3 is TGCGCCAGCAGCACGAAACAGGGGTCGTATTCACCCCTCCACTTT.

CDR3 DNA: TGTGCCTGGAGTGAGACCGGGACAGCGAACTATGGCTACACCTTC. It codes for CAWSETGTANYGYTF. This sequence joins TRBV30 and TRBJ1-2; 7 bases match TRBD1. CDR3 size: 15 residues. CDR1 is GTSNPN and CDR2 is SVGIG in the germline V gene (reference sequence). After removal of 1 base from V and 2 bases from J, the junction contained 7 bases not matched to a gene. The full variable domain, completed using reference TRBV30 and TRBJ1-2, is SQTIHQWPATLVQPVGSPLSLECTVEGTSNPNLYWYRQAAGRGLQLLFYSVGIGQISSEVPQNLSASRPQDRQFILSSKKLLLSDSGFYLCAWSETGTANYGYTFGSGTRLTVV.

V is TRBV2 and J is TRBJ1-6; possible D gene TRBD1, 5 bases. From germline, CDR1 is SNHLY and CDR2 FYNNEI. V lost 6 bases to trimming and J lost 6 bases, with 15 bases between them. The CDR3 sequence is 15 residues long. The CDR3 protein is CASSAPGRTNSPLHF. CDR3 sequence (DNA): TGTGCCAGCAGCGCACCGGGACGGACTAATTCACCCCTCCACTTT.

This rearrangement joins TRBV25-1 to TRBJ2-1, with TRBD1 identical over 7 bases. V was pared by 4 bases and J by 2 bases, with 8 bases of the junction left unmatched. The germline gives CDR1 MGHDK, CDR2 SYGVNS. This CDR3 has 16 amino acids. CDR3 sequence: CASSGGPGTAYNEQFF. The CDR3 nucleotides read TGTGCCAGCAGTGGCGGACCAGGGACAGCCTACAATGAGCAGTTCTTC.

The CDR3 DNA sequence: TGCGCCAGCAGCCAAGATCAGACGGGAGTGATCTACGAGCAGTACTTC. Translating it yields CASSQDQTGVIYEQYF. The V and J genes are TRBV4-3 and TRBJ2-5; possibly TRBD2 for D (6 bases). The DNA end favors TRBJ2-7, so the J call may be wrong. CDR3 length: 16 amino acids. Germline CDR1 and CDR2: LGHNA and YSLEER.

The CDR3 bases are TGTGCCAGCAGCGGGGTCCCCCGATTTGGAGAGCAGTACTTC. Translation gives CASSGVPRFGEQYF. V and J are TRBV7-2 and TRBJ2-5; D gene unclear. There are 14 residues in the CDR3. V lost 5 bases and J 11 bases, leaving 21 bases between the germline ends. Germline lookup yields CDR1 SGHTA and CDR2 FQGNSA.